The 10 T cell receptor beta chains given below trace back to one sample, sequenced in a study of early stage breast cancer tumors. This table comes from immunoSEQ multiplex PCR, and its TCRdb copy is limited to in-frame clones, with some not included. This sample yields fewer than 25,000 clones, of which about 67% are seen a single time; 9.5% to 10% belongs to the top ten. The sample was breast tumor tissue. The receptors were sampled from a person aged 55 to 69 with breast cancer.

This sequence joins TRBV6-5 and TRBJ2-3; TRBD2 aligns across 10 bases. V dropped 10 bases and J dropped 4; count of bases not matched to a gene: 8. The V gene's germline CDR1 is MNHEY and CDR2 SVGAGI. This CDR3 region has 14 residues. This CDR3 is CATQREGRADTQYF. The CDR3 coding sequence is TGTGCCACCCAGCGGGAGGGCCGAGCAGATACGCAGTATTTT.

This clone was detected once. V is TRBV7-9 and J is TRBJ1-2, with D tentatively TRBD1 (6 bases). Trimming removed 5 bases from V and 7 bases from J, with 11 bases in between. This CDR3 region has 12 residues. Per germline, CDR1 SEHNR and CDR2 FQNEAQ (reference sequence). The CDR3, as DNA: TGTGCCAGCAGCCCCGAACAGGGTGGCTACACCTTC. It translates to CASSPEQGGYTF.

This clone was counted only a few times. This chain uses TRBV12-5 with TRBJ1-1, with 8 nucleotides matching TRBD1. V dropped 5 bases and J dropped 4; count of bases not matched to a gene: 3. Looked up from germline, CDR1 is LGHNT and CDR2 is FRNRAP. The CDR3 runs to 13 residues. As DNA, the CDR3 is TGTGCTAGTGGTGCAGGGGGCCTCACTGAAGCTTTCTTT. It yields the protein CASGAGGLTEAFF. Using reference TRBV12-5 and TRBJ1-1 for the parts outside the CDR3, the full variable domain is DARVTQTPRHKVTEMGQEVTMRCQPILGHNTVFWYRQTMMQGLELLAYFRNRAPLDDSGMPKDRFSAEMPDATLATLKIQPSEPRDSAVYFCASGAGGLTEAFFGQGTRLTVV.

This clone was found once. The chain employs TRBV5-1 and TRBJ1-3; no firm D call. Looked up from germline, CDR1 is SGHRS and CDR2 is YFSETQ. The CDR3 is made up of 16 amino acids. Trimming pared 0 bases from V and 2 bases from J, leaving 12 bases between. The CDR3 nucleotides are TGCGCCAGCAGCTTGGACCCCGCGACTGCTGGAAACACCATATATTTT. Its translation: CASSLDPATAGNTIYF.

In its sample, this clone was seen a few times. The chain combines TRBV9 with TRBJ2-7, with D possibly being TRBD1 (7 bases). The CDR3 is 15 residues long. Germline CDR1 is SGDLS and CDR2 is YYNGEE. V lost 0 bases, J lost 3 bases, and 13 bases lay in between. The CDR3, as DNA: TGTGCCAGCAGCGTAGGCGGGACAGTTATCTACGAGCAGTACTTC. It is translated as CASSVGGTVIYEQYF.

The chain combines TRBV5-1 with TRBJ2-2; 7 bases agree with TRBD1. CDR3 size: 14 residues. Trimming removed 3 bases from V and 4 bases from J; junction bases left unmatched: 3. Germline V CDR1 and CDR2: SGHRS, YFSETQ. Here the CDR3 reads CASSSAGGTGELFF. The CDR3 DNA is TGCGCCAGCAGCTCAGCAGGGGGCACCGGGGAGCTGTTTTTT.

CDR3 in amino acids: CATSPRLAGTNEQFF. DNA of the CDR3: TGTGCCACCAGCCCCCGATTGGCGGGGACGAATGAGCAGTTCTTC. The chain carries TRBV15 and TRBJ2-1; tentative D call: TRBD2 (6 bases). Germline V gene data show CDR1 as LNHNV and CDR2 as YYDKDF (reference sequence). This CDR3 spans 15 amino acids. The V and J ends lost 5 bases and 7 bases respectively, with 18 bases between them.

This rearrangement joins TRBV9 to TRBJ2-7; 7 positions agree with TRBD2. Unmatched junction bases numbered 5, after V lost 2 bases and J lost 3 bases. Germline V gene sequence: CDR1 SGDLS, CDR2 YYNGEE. The CDR3 spans 14 residues. CDR3 protein: CASSVGPGGYEQYF. Here the CDR3 DNA reads TGTGCCAGCAGCGTTGGACCGGGAGGCTACGAGCAGTACTTC.

This clone has more than one count but fewer than ten. The rearrangement links TRBV30 to TRBJ2-7, with 7 bases identical to TRBD1. Germline V gene data show CDR1 as GTSNPN and CDR2 as SVGIG (reference sequence). This CDR3 has 13 residues. With 1 base clipped from V and 3 bases from J, the junction kept 3 bases outside the gene matches. CDR3 nucleotide sequence: TGTGCCTGGAGTGGGGACAGCTTCTACGAGCAGTACTTC. It encodes CAWSGDSFYEQYF. Using reference TRBV30 and TRBJ2-7 for the parts outside the CDR3, the full variable domain is SQTIHQWPATLVQPVGSPLSLECTVEGTSNPNLYWYRQAAGRGLQLLFYSVGIGQISSEVPQNLSASRPQDRQFILSSKKLLLSDSGFYLCAWSGDSFYEQYFGPGTRLTVT.

In its sample, this clone was seen once. The V and J genes are TRBV7-2 and TRBJ2-4; 11 bases line up with TRBD1. Trimming cost V 5 bases and J 6 bases; bases outside gene matches: 6. From germline, CDR1 is SGHTA and CDR2 FQGNSA. This CDR3 comprises 15 residues. CDR3 in DNA: TGTGCCAGCAGCCGGTCGGGACAGGGGGGAAACATTCAGTACTTC. Encoded protein: CASSRSGQGGNIQYF.